The 32 T cell receptor beta chains below were found in one sample sequenced in a study of CD8 T cells in Susac syndrome. The RNA input was about 0.5 to 1 ug, and it was reverse transcribed with random hexamers. TCRdb processed the immunoSEQ multiplex PCR reads anew with MiXCR; each CDR3 protein has one entry. Seen here are some 200,000 distinct CDR3 sequences, around 95% observed once, and the top ten hold around 0.15%. Sequencing was carried out using CD8+ T cells from PBMCs. These receptors were taken from a human donor with Susac syndrome.

This chain joins TRBV5-1 and TRBJ2-3, with 10 bases fitting TRBD2. The CDR3 is made up of 17 amino acids. The V and J ends lost 4 bases and 6 bases, in that order; junction bases with no gene match: 14. Germline-derived CDR1 and CDR2 are SGHRS and YFSETQ. CDR3 sequence reads: CASSGVAGGSVRDTQYF. CDR3 in DNA: TGCGCCAGCAGCGGAGTAGCGGGAGGCTCGGTGAGGGATACGCAGTATTTT.

CDR3 amino acids: CASSQDDRASYGYTF. The CDR3 nucleotides are TGTGCCAGCAGCCAAGATGACCGGGCAAGCTATGGCTACACCTTC. The chain carries TRBV3-1 and TRBJ1-2; no clear D. V was trimmed by 0 bases and J by 4 bases, leaving 12 bases between them. Germline loops: CDR1 LGHDT, CDR2 YNNKEL (reference sequence). The CDR3 length is 15 residues.

This clonotype was counted only a few times. The chain combines TRBV5-6 with TRBJ2-1; TRBD1 matches at 7 bases. The junction had 6 bases not matched to a gene; V was cut back by 5 bases and J by 4 bases. CDR3 length equals 14 residues. Germline V CDR1 and CDR2: SGHDT, YYEEEE. The CDR3, as DNA: TGTGCCAGCAGTTTAACGACAGGGTACAATGAGCAGTTCTTC. This encodes CASSLTTGYNEQFF. Full variable domain (outside the CDR3, taken from reference TRBV5-6 and TRBJ2-1): DAGVTQSPTHLIKTRGQQVTLRCSPKSGHDTVSWYQQALGQGPQFIFQYYEEEERQRGNFPDRFSGHQFPNYSSELNVNALLLGDSALYLCASSLTTGYNEQFFGPGTRLTVL.

The chain is built from TRBV7-8 and TRBJ2-1, with D possibly matching TRBD2 (6 bases). CDR3 length: 16 residues. V was clipped by 2 bases and J by 3 bases, with 14 bases between them. CDR1 is SGHVS, CDR2 FQNEAQ, per germline. CDR3 amino acids: CASSLPRSGDYNEQFF. CDR3 nucleotides: TGTGCCAGCAGCTTACCTCGTAGCGGAGACTACAATGAGCAGTTCTTC.

The gene calls are TRBV12-3 or TRBV12-4 and TRBJ1-2; tentative D call: TRBD1 (5 bases). This CDR3 is 12 amino acids long. Trimming stripped 8 bases from V and 3 bases from J, with 10 bases between. In nucleotides, the CDR3 is TGTGCCAGCGAAGGGGCGGACTATGGCTACACCTTC. Its protein product is CASEGADYGYTF.

The chain employs TRBV9 and TRBJ2-1, with D hard to call. The germline gives CDR1 SGDLS, CDR2 YYNGEE. This CDR3 comprises 12 residues. V lost 6 bases and J 7 bases, leaving 11 bases between the germline ends. CDR3 residues: CASKHPRNEQFF. The CDR3 nucleotides read TGTGCCAGCAAGCACCCTAGGAATGAGCAGTTCTTC.

The genes are TRBV12-3 or TRBV12-4 and TRBJ2-5, with no clear D. V was clipped by 8 bases and J by 10 bases, with 8 bases between them. The CDR3 is made up of 9 amino acids. This chain's CDR3 is CASGPDQYF. Written as DNA, the CDR3 is TGTGCCAGCGGGCCGGACCAGTACTTC.

The chain carries TRBV28 and TRBJ2-3, with D unresolved. The CDR3 is 16 amino acids. V lost 5 bases and J lost 2, with 17 bases in between. The germline V gene has CDR1 MDHEN and CDR2 SYDVKM. CDR3 nucleotides: TGTGCCAGCAGTACACTCAGCGAACTCTACACAGATACGCAGTATTTT. This encodes CASSTLSELYTDTQYF.

The chain has TRBV11-2 and TRBJ2-1; D possibly matches TRBD1 or TRBD2 (6 bases each). The CDR3 is made up of 15 amino acids. CDR1 is SGHAT, CDR2 FQNNGV, per germline. V lost 3 bases to trimming and J lost 6 bases, with 15 bases between them. Written as DNA, the CDR3 is TGTGCCAGCAGCTTTGTTAGGTGGGGGGCCAATGAGCAGTTCTTC. As protein: CASSFVRWGANEQFF.

This clonotype came up once. This chain links TRBV7-2 with TRBJ1-2; 7 nucleotides align to TRBD1. This CDR3 spans 14 amino acids. The germline gives CDR1 SGHTA, CDR2 FQGNSA. With V trimmed by 1 base and J by 6 bases, 5 bases remained unmatched. CDR3 in DNA: TGTGCCAGCAGCTTAGTTCGGACAGGTGATGGCTACACCTTC. Translating it yields CASSLVRTGDGYTF.

V gene TRBV5-1 combines with J gene TRBJ1-2; D not resolved. Trimming removed 4 bases from V and 8 bases from J, with 15 bases in between. Germline V gene lookup returns CDR1 SGHRS and CDR2 YFSETQ. This CDR3 has 13 amino acids. CDR3 sequence (DNA): TGCGCCAGCAGCCCCACATCGGCTTGGGGCTACACCTTC. This translates into CASSPTSAWGYTF.

The chain is built from TRBV4-1 and TRBJ1-6; tentative D call: TRBD1 (5 bases). The CDR3 contains 16 residues. Germline V gene sequence: CDR1 MGHRA, CDR2 YSYEKL. Between the trimmed V and J ends, which lost 0 bases and 7 bases, there was a span of 13 bases. The CDR3 sequence is CASSQESGTENSPLHF. In DNA, the CDR3 is TGCGCCAGCAGCCAAGAATCGGGGACGGAGAATTCACCCCTCCACTTT.

The rearrangement joins TRBV30 to TRBJ1-2; no clear D. Germline V gene data show CDR1 as GTSNPN and CDR2 as SVGIG (reference sequence). Trimming stripped 2 bases from V and 5 bases from J, with 9 bases between. This CDR3 is 12 amino acids long. The CDR3 bases are TGTGCCTGGAGTCAAGGGCTTTATGGCTACACCTTC. Its protein is CAWSQGLYGYTF. The variable domain in full, completed from reference TRBV30 and TRBJ1-2, reads SQTIHQWPATLVQPVGSPLSLECTVEGTSNPNLYWYRQAAGRGLQLLFYSVGIGQISSEVPQNLSASRPQDRQFILSSKKLLLSDSGFYLCAWSQGLYGYTFGSGTRLTVV.

The chain recombines TRBV20-1 with TRBJ2-2, with D possibly TRBD2 on 7 matching bases. The CDR3 consists of 16 residues. V lost 5 bases and J lost 5, with 21 bases in between. CDR1 is DFQATT and CDR2 is SNEGSKA in the germline V gene (reference sequence). CDR3 residues: CSASPARGQLTGELFF. The CDR3, as DNA: TGCAGTGCTTCTCCAGCGCGGGGGCAATTAACCGGGGAGCTGTTTTTT.

J is TRBJ1-1 and V is TRBV25-1; the D is unclear. V gave up 1 base and J gave up 3 bases, with 9 bases separating them. Germline CDR1 MGHDK, CDR2 SYGVNS. This CDR3 has 14 residues. The chain's CDR3 is CASSESVSYTEAFF. Written as DNA, the CDR3 is TGTGCCAGCAGTGAATCCGTAAGTTACACTGAAGCTTTCTTT.

The V call is TRBV27, the J call TRBJ1-5; TRBD1 matches at 10 bases. J was trimmed by 2 bases and V by 5 bases; bases with no gene match: 6. This CDR3 region has 16 residues. Germline V gene sequence: CDR1 MNHEY, CDR2 SMNVEV (reference sequence). CDR3: CASSKSGTGGNQPQHF. The CDR3 bases are TGTGCCAGCAGTAAGTCCGGGACAGGGGGCAATCAGCCCCAGCATTTT.

The chain combines TRBV4-1 with TRBJ1-1; tentative D call: TRBD1 (5 bases). From germline, CDR1 is MGHRA and CDR2 YSYEKL. V lost 1 base and J lost 2, with 8 bases in between. The CDR3 totals 14 residues. CDR3 residues: CASSQVGDNTEAFF. CDR3 DNA sequence: TGCGCCAGCAGCCAAGTAGGGGATAACACTGAAGCTTTCTTT.

The chain has TRBV3-1 and TRBJ1-1; D call uncertain. The V gene's germline CDR1 is LGHDT and CDR2 YNNKEL (reference sequence). Trimming removed 1 base at V and 0 bases at J, with 12 bases between. The CDR3 covers 16 residues. The CDR3 region is CASSQGRGGLNTEAFF. The DNA of the CDR3 is TGTGCCAGCAGCCAAGGACGGGGTGGGTTGAACACTGAAGCTTTCTTT.

The chain uses TRBV4-1 and TRBJ2-7, with 7 nucleotides matching TRBD2. In germline, CDR1 is MGHRA, CDR2 YSYEKL. The CDR3 extends over 14 amino acids. Trimming removed 3 bases from V and 3 bases from J; junction bases left unmatched: 5. CDR3 nucleotide sequence: TGCGCCAGCAGCCATGAGCTAGCGGACTACGAGCAGTACTTC. It yields the protein CASSHELADYEQYF.

This clonotype has only one observation. The CDR3 reads CASSDHRDNQPQHF. The CDR3 bases are TGTGCCAGCAGCGATCACAGGGACAATCAGCCCCAGCATTTT. This sequence joins TRBV6-5 and TRBJ1-5; TRBD1 is a possible D gene (6 bases). V gave up 6 bases and J gave up 3 bases, with 12 bases separating them. The CDR3 consists of 14 residues. From germline, CDR1 is MNHEY and CDR2 SVGAGI.

The chain employs TRBV2 and TRBJ2-1; D perhaps matches TRBD1 (6 bases). Germline V lookup: CDR1 SNHLY, CDR2 FYNNEI. This CDR3 has 14 residues. V was shortened by 11 bases and J by 1 base, with 15 bases between the two germline ends. In nucleotides, the CDR3 is TGTGCCGCTACACAGGGTTTTTCCTACAATGAGCAGTTCTTC. It encodes CAATQGFSYNEQFF.

This chain links TRBV6-1 with TRBJ2-1; unclear D gene. V shed 6 bases and J shed 1 base, with 10 bases lying between them. The CDR3 covers 14 residues. The germline gives CDR1 MNHNS, CDR2 SASEGT. The CDR3 spells CASRRRKSYNEQFF. Here the CDR3 DNA reads TGTGCCAGCAGACGGCGCAAGTCCTACAATGAGCAGTTCTTC.

This clonotype was recorded once. V and J are TRBV9 and TRBJ1-1; tentatively, D is TRBD1 (6 bases). The CDR3 is 13 residues long. Germline CDR1 SGDLS, CDR2 YYNGEE. V lost 1 base, J lost 4 bases, and 8 bases lay in between. CDR3: CASSVLGGTEAFF. The DNA for the CDR3 is TGTGCCAGCAGCGTATTAGGGGGCACTGAAGCTTTCTTT.

The chain couples TRBV7-9 to TRBJ2-4, with D possibly being TRBD1 or TRBD2 (5 bases each). V lost 5 bases, J lost 4 bases, and 12 bases lay in between. CDR3 length: 14 residues. CDR1 and CDR2 (germline): SEHNR, FQNEAQ (reference sequence). CDR3 in amino acids: CASSAGTQKNIQYF. The CDR3 nucleotides read TGTGCCAGCAGCGCCGGGACCCAAAAAAACATTCAGTACTTC.

The V and J genes are TRBV6-5 and TRBJ2-1; D is perhaps TRBD2 (5 bases). V gave up 0 bases and J gave up 5 bases, with 11 bases separating them. Germline lookup yields CDR1 MNHEY and CDR2 SVGAGI. The CDR3 is 15 residues long. The CDR3 DNA is TGTGCCAGCAGTTACTCGGCGGGTAGGGACAATGAGCAGTTCTTC. It codes for CASSYSAGRDNEQFF.

About this clonotype itself: One base away lies a much larger clone, so this may be a sequencing read error. The chain links TRBV7-9 to TRBJ1-1; D remains ambiguous. This CDR3 contains 13 residues. CDR1 SEHNR and CDR2 FQNEAQ come from the germline V gene (reference sequence). V lost 1 base and J 1 base, leaving 4 bases between the germline ends. The CDR3 DNA is TGTGCCAGCAGCTTAGACACGAACACTGAAGCTTTCTTT. It is translated as CASSLDTNTEAFF.

The chain is built from TRBV7-9 and TRBJ1-1; 9 bases line up with TRBD1. Trimming at V came to 5 bases and at J to 6 bases, leaving 10 bases not matched to a gene. Germline V gene sequence: CDR1 SEHNR, CDR2 FQNEAQ (reference sequence). This CDR3 has 15 amino acids. The CDR3 region is CASSRRGQGNSEAFF. The CDR3 DNA reads as TGTGCCAGCAGCCGTCGGGGACAGGGAAATTCTGAAGCTTTCTTT.

This clonotype was detected only a few times. The chain is built from TRBV18 and TRBJ2-1; TRBD1 agrees at 11 bases. In germline, CDR1 is KGHSH, CDR2 LQKENI. Germline trimming cut 2 bases from V and 8 bases from J; bases unmatched to any gene: 2. The CDR3 consists of 14 residues. CDR3 DNA: TGTGCCAGCTCACCAGGGACAGGGGGGGATGAGCAGTTCTTC. It is translated as CASSPGTGGDEQFF.

The chain has TRBV4-1 and TRBJ1-6; a weak D match, TRBD1 (6 bases). Germline values: CDR1 MGHRA, CDR2 YSYEKL. The CDR3 covers 14 residues. The V gene lost 3 bases and the J gene lost 8 bases, with 11 bases spanning the gap. The CDR3 DNA reads TGCGCCAGCAGCCAGGACAGTTTCTATTCACCCCTCCACTTT. Translated, it gives CASSQDSFYSPLHF.

The V call is TRBV15, the J call TRBJ1-6, with TRBD1 as a possible D gene (5 bases). The V end lost 0 bases, the J end lost 6 bases, and 15 bases lay between the germline ends. From germline, CDR1 is LNHNV and CDR2 YYDKDF (reference sequence). This CDR3 spans 17 amino acids. CDR3 residues: CATSRDSNVGGNSPLHF. CDR3 coding DNA: TGTGCCACCAGCAGAGATAGTAATGTGGGGGGTAATTCACCCCTCCACTTT. The variable domain in full, with the rest retrieved from reference TRBV15 and TRBJ1-6, is DAMVIQNPRYQVTQFGKPVTLSCSQTLNHNVMYWYQQKSSQAPKLLFHYYDKDFNNEADTPDNFQSRRPNTSFCFLDIRSPGLGDTAMYLCATSRDSNVGGNSPLHFGNGTRLTVT.

The chain joins TRBV12-3 or TRBV12-4 to TRBJ2-7; TRBD2 aligns across 7 bases. There are 14 residues in the CDR3. Trimming took 8 bases from V and 3 from J; bases not matched to a gene: 10. Here the CDR3 reads CASCRAGTYYEQYF. CDR3 bases: TGTGCCAGCTGCAGAGCGGGGACCTACTACGAGCAGTACTTC.

In nucleotides, the CDR3 is TGTGCCAGCAGCGACAGGCCTAAGGGCTACGAGCAGTACTTC. It yields the protein CASSDRPKGYEQYF. The chain recombines TRBV6-1 with TRBJ2-7; D is possibly TRBD1 (6 bases). Germline V gives CDR1 MNHNS, CDR2 SASEGT. Trimming cost V 6 bases and J 3 bases, with 15 bases left between them. The CDR3 contains 14 residues.